This T cell receptor beta chain was identified in a study of T cell responses to AZD1222 COVID-19 vaccine. Study-wide context: Researchers grouped second doses given at about 4 or about 12 weeks into one pool. Study-wide findings and caveats: Baseline seropositives among AZD1222 recipients totaled only six or seven. Two AZD1222 doses significantly raised spike-specific TCR breadth and depth over controls. White British ancestry dominated among donors, who included more females, and clonal diversity was possibly underestimated.

Here immunoSEQ multiplex PCR was the method, and the copy in TCRdb shows in-frame clones only, minus some. The sample consists of about 56,000 clones, 75% to 90% of them appearing once. This CDR3 region has 14 residues. V was cut by 1 base and J by 5 bases, with 12 bases left in between. In germline, CDR1 is LNHNV, CDR2 YYDKDF (reference sequence). Turning to this clone: Its antigen is currently unknown.

Specimen: peripheral blood, collected on day 0 of AZD1222 vaccination. The genes are TRBV15 and TRBJ2-7, with D perhaps assigned TRBD1 or TRBD2 (6 bases each). The TCR comes from an adult in good health. DNA of the CDR3: TGTGCCACCAGCAGAGCGAGGGGGGCCCACGAGCAGTACTTC. Residues: CATSRARGAHEQYF. The complete variable domain, with remaining parts taken from reference TRBV15 and TRBJ2-7, reads DAMVIQNPRYQVTQFGKPVTLSCSQTLNHNVMYWYQQKSSQAPKLLFHYYDKDFNNEADTPDNFQSRRPNTSFCFLDIRSPGLGDTAMYLCATSRARGAHEQYFGPGTRLTVT.